The table lists the clone carrying this T cell receptor (beta chain) with many counts. Its target is not known. TCR beta CDR3 sequences were amplified from RNA transcripts. The study used the HTBI primer set for a first-round RT-PCR of the TCR CDR3. TCRdb ran MiXCR on the multiplex PCR reads and lists one entry per CDR3 protein. This sample carries fewer than 900,000 distinct CDR3 sequences, about 17% of them seen once, and the ten largest clones take approximately 15%. Those with hyperthyroidism were 18 to 65 years old, newly diagnosed, and ill for under 2 months. These data originate in a study of T cells in Graves' hyperthyroidism and ophthalmopathy. Study conclusions and caveats: In the blood, most expanded thyroid clonotypes above 0.001 appeared as well. Ophthalmopathy prediction by the model preceded onset by a median about 6 months.

V lost 4 bases and J lost 5, with 12 bases in between. This CDR3 is built from 13 residues. Germline lookup yields CDR1 SGHNT and CDR2 YYREEE (reference sequence). This receptor was identified in a woman in her 50s with Graves' hyperthyroidism that later progressed to Graves' ophthalmopathy. The V gene is TRBV5-4, the J gene TRBJ2-5; weak D call: TRBD2 (6 bases). The material sequenced was blood. In nucleotides, the CDR3 is TGTGCCAGCAGCGGCGGGGTTCCGGAGACCCAGTACTTC. It encodes CASSGGVPETQYF.